A selection of T cell receptor beta chains follows, all from one sample in a study of radiotherapy plus CTLA-4 blockade in lung cancer. The method was immunoSEQ multiplex PCR; TCRdb's version includes in-frame clones alone and lacks a portion of them. The repertoire consists of about 38,000 clones, with 70% to 75% occurring once and the leading ten covering less than 9%. Material: peripheral blood, obtained from a patient treated with radiotherapy plus ipilimumab. All receptors derive from a human donor with non-small cell lung cancer who had stable disease on radiotherapy plus ipilimumab. Both conserved end residues are part of each CDR3. Each record gives: CDR3 DNA, CDR3 protein, V gene, clone size, J gene, D gene. D genes are given only for firm matches. Only some rows state a clone size, as once, few, many or a class for expanded clones.

TGTGCCAGTAGTATTCCTGAAGGGAGTGGGGAGCTGTTTTTT	CASSIPEGSGELFF	TRBV19	medium-sized	TRBJ2-2	-
TGTGCCAGCAGCTTCGGGACGGCTAACTATGGCTACACCTTC	CASSFGTANYGYTF	TRBV6-5	-	TRBJ1-2	-
TGCGCCAGCAGCTTGGGGGTCGGCTACACCTTC	CASSLGVGYTF	TRBV5-1	-	TRBJ1-2	-
TGTGCCAGCAGCCCCGGGACGGGAACTGAAGCTTTCTTT	CASSPGTGTEAFF	TRBV9	-	TRBJ1-1	-
TGTGCCAGCAGCTTAGGAGTGGATACGCAGTATTTT	CASSLGVDTQYF	TRBV11-2	-	TRBJ2-3	-
TGTGCCAGCAGATACGGAGGGGCAGCACCTTTGAACACTGAAGCTTTCTTT	CASRYGGAAPLNTEAFF	TRBV2	-	TRBJ1-1	-
TGTGCCATCAGTGACCAAGAAGTCCAGCCCCAGCATTTT	CAISDQEVQPQHF	TRBV10-3	-	TRBJ1-5	-
TGTGCCAGCAGACTCGGGGGGCGGAGGGCTTTCTTT	CASRLGGRRAFF	TRBV28	-	TRBJ1-1	-
TGCGCCAGCATGGCGGGACAGGGGAATTCACCCCTCCACTTT	CASMAGQGNSPLHF	TRBV5-1	-	TRBJ1-6	TRBD1
TGTGCCAGCAGCTTACCCTACCGGGGGAACACTGAAGCTTTCTTT	CASSLPYRGNTEAFF	TRBV7-6	-	TRBJ1-1	-